This T cell receptor (beta chain) was documented in a study of blood T cell repertoires in COVID-19. Methods used by the authors: Nucleated cell number was recorded as an estimate derived from reference gene primer amplification. TCRdb's copy holds only in-frame clones and misses some; the assay was immunoSEQ multiplex PCR. V, J and clone size are those of that table, while D and trimming were read from the DNA. The sample lists around 300,000 clones, approximately 89% occurring once. Individuals aged about 18 to 95 years were recruited from 20 to 25 US areas. Grouping used clinical history reported by participants in a survey and questionnaire. Germline values: CDR1 MDHEN, CDR2 SYDVKM. The V gene lost 2 bases and the J gene lost 6 bases, with 4 bases spanning the gap. The CDR3 covers 12 residues.

The J gene is TRBJ1-4, the V gene TRBV28; D call uncertain. Sample: PBMCs or T cells enriched from blood (not recorded which). The receptor's source is a woman in her 30s who had recovered from COVID-19. CDR3 DNA: TGTGCCAGCAGTTTAGCGTATGAAAAACTGTTTTTT. Translating it yields CASSLAYEKLFF.